The 15 T cell receptor beta chains reported below all come from one sample, sequenced in a study of shared clonotypes between healthy human individuals. Repertoires were generated with immunoSEQ multiplex PCR, while TCRdb's copy carries only in-frame clones and drops some. Among approximately 2.3 million clones listed, roughly 93% were seen once. The sequencing input was naive CD4+ T cells from PBMCs. Subset defined: CD45RA+ positively selected. The receptor source for this set is a man aged 18 to 29 in good health. Some clones in this sample may be carry-over from other donors' samples.

The chain carries TRBV6-4 and TRBJ2-3; TRBD1 aligns across 7 bases. The length of the CDR3 is 16 residues. Germline trimming cut 4 bases from V and 8 bases from J; bases unmatched to any gene: 15. Germline V gene lookup returns CDR1 MRHNA and CDR2 SNTAGT. Here the CDR3 DNA reads TGTGCCAGCAGTGGATCCGGGACAGCGCCCACGGGTACGCAGTATTTT. Its protein product is CASSGSGTAPTGTQYF.

The gene calls are TRBV2 and TRBJ2-5; 12 bases match TRBD2. This CDR3 contains 16 residues. In germline, CDR1 is SNHLY, CDR2 FYNNEI. Trimming removed 5 bases from V and 3 bases from J; junction bases left unmatched: 7. The CDR3 bases are TGTGCCAGCAGTCCCCCGCGACTAGCGGGAGAAGAGACCCAGTACTTC. Translated, it gives CASSPPRLAGEETQYF.

V usage is TRBV11-2 and J usage is TRBJ2-4, with 9 bases identical to TRBD2. This CDR3 is built from 15 residues. J gave up 8 bases and V 0 bases, and 5 bases lay outside the gene matches. The germline V gene has CDR1 SGHAT and CDR2 FQNNGV. The CDR3 protein is CASSLERAGGYIQYF. CDR3 DNA sequence: TGTGCCAGCAGCTTAGAGCGGGCGGGAGGGTACATTCAGTACTTC.

This clone was seen a handful of times. The V and J genes are TRBV10-3 and TRBJ1-1; D perhaps matches TRBD1 (5 bases). The V end was cut by 2 bases, the J end by 5 bases, with 12 bases between. The CDR3 extends over 14 amino acids. CDR1 is ENHRY, CDR2 SYGVKD, per germline. CDR3 residues: CAISEAGPWTEAFF. In DNA form, the CDR3 reads TGTGCCATCAGTGAGGCAGGGCCTTGGACTGAAGCTTTCTTT.

This clone showed up just a few times. The chain is built from TRBV11-2 and TRBJ2-7, with TRBD2 matching over 12 bases. Germline lookup yields CDR1 SGHAT and CDR2 FQNNGV. Losses at the gene ends were 5 bases for V and 1 base for J; bases not matched to a gene: 12. The CDR3 spans 18 residues. The CDR3 nucleotides read TGTGCCAGCAGCATCGGACTAGCGGGACATAAACCATCCTACGAGCAGTACTTC. Translating gives CASSIGLAGHKPSYEQYF. Variable domain in full (rest from reference TRBV11-2 and TRBJ2-7): EAGVAQSPRYKIIEKRQSVAFWCNPISGHATLYWYQQILGQGPKLLIQFQNNGVVDDSQLPKDRFSAERLKGVDSTLKIQPAKLEDSAVYLCASSIGLAGHKPSYEQYFGPGTRLTVT.

The V and J genes are TRBV5-1 and TRBJ2-1; 8 bases align to TRBD2. Germline values: CDR1 SGHRS, CDR2 YFSETQ. V lost 4 bases to trimming and J lost 6 bases; unmatched junction nucleotides: 9. The CDR3 has 15 residues. The CDR3 DNA reads as TGCGCCAGCAGCCCCGGACTAGCCCCCGTCAATGAGCAGTTCTTC. Its protein product is CASSPGLAPVNEQFF.

In the case of this clone: Other DNA sequences within the sample encode an identical CDR3. The rearrangement joins TRBV5-1 to TRBJ2-1; D is unclear. V lost 7 bases and J lost 5, with 7 bases in between. The CDR3 is 11 amino acids. Per germline, CDR1 SGHRS and CDR2 YFSETQ. The CDR3 DNA sequence: TGCGCCAGCCGAAGGGACAATGAGCAGTTCTTC. Amino acids: CASRRDNEQFF.

The CDR3, as DNA: TGTGCCAGCAGCCTTACTCCCATTCAAGGGGAGCTGTTTTTT. It yields the protein CASSLTPIQGELFF. The chain joins TRBV6-6 to TRBJ2-2; D remains unclear. Germline CDR1 is MNHNY and CDR2 is SVGAGI (reference sequence). This CDR3 has 14 residues. V lost 6 bases and J 8 bases, leaving 16 bases between the germline ends.

This clone has a single count. This chain connects TRBV15 to TRBJ2-7, with D unclear. This CDR3 is 16 amino acids long. The ends were cut back, 0 bases at V and 2 bases at J, with 14 bases in the middle. Germline assignment: CDR1 LNHNV and CDR2 YYDKDF (reference sequence). In DNA, the CDR3 is TGTGCCACCAGCAGAGATTGGGAAGTCCGGGCCTACGAGCAGTACTTC. This encodes CATSRDWEVRAYEQYF.

This rearrangement joins TRBV25-1 to TRBJ2-7, with TRBD2 identical over 7 bases. V lost 4 bases, J lost 3 bases, and 3 bases stayed unmatched. Germline CDR1 is MGHDK and CDR2 is SYGVNS. The CDR3 totals 13 residues. The CDR3 DNA sequence: TGTGCCAGCAGTGTGGCTAGCGGCTACGAGCAGTACTTC. It translates to CASSVASGYEQYF.

This chain links TRBV7-8 with TRBJ2-7; TRBD2 matches 7 bases. Per the germline V gene, CDR1 is SGHVS and CDR2 is FQNEAQ. V gave up 5 bases and J gave up 0 bases; unmatched junction bases: 7. CDR3 length: 15 amino acids. CDR3 nucleotide sequence: TGTGCCAGCAGCCCGACTAGCACTATCTCCTACGAGCAGTACTTC. It is translated as CASSPTSTISYEQYF.

The V call is TRBV23-1, the J call TRBJ2-7; TRBD2 matches 7 bases. TRBV23-1 is marked as an open reading frame, function uncertain. V trimming: 6 bases; J trimming: 3 bases; junction bases outside the gene matches: 8. The CDR3 is 14 amino acids. CDR3 protein: CASSPSGGIYEQYF. Written as DNA, the CDR3 is TGCGCCAGCAGCCCCTCCGGGGGGATCTACGAGCAGTACTTC.

This clone was observed a handful of times. The genes are TRBV4-1 and TRBJ1-5; 7 bases line up with TRBD1. Germline V gene sequence: CDR1 MGHRA, CDR2 YSYEKL. This CDR3 spans 15 amino acids. The ends lost 3 bases at V and 6 bases at J; junction bases unmatched: 8. The CDR3 coding sequence is TGCGCCAGCAGCCAGGCGACGGGGGACAGTCAGCCCCAGCATTTT. Encoded protein: CASSQATGDSQPQHF.

This sequence joins TRBV6-5 and TRBJ1-1; D uncertain. Trimming left V 2 bases short and J 4 bases short, with 14 bases between. The germline V gene has CDR1 MNHEY and CDR2 SVGAGI. The CDR3 extends over 15 amino acids. The CDR3 DNA follows: TGTGCCAGCAGTTACGCCTACGGATTTAGCACTGAAGCTTTCTTT. Encoded protein: CASSYAYGFSTEAFF.

The sample holds a few counts of this clone. The V call is TRBV18, the J call TRBJ1-5; possibly TRBD1 for D (5 bases). Trimming left V 2 bases short and J 3 bases short, with 11 bases between. The CDR3 length is 15 residues. Germline V gives CDR1 KGHSH, CDR2 LQKENI. CDR3 sequence reads: CASSPMAGLNQPQHF. Written as DNA, the CDR3 is TGTGCCAGCTCACCAATGGCAGGGCTCAATCAGCCCCAGCATTTT.